This is a list of T cell receptor beta chains from one sample in a study of blood T cell repertoires in COVID-19. The method was immunoSEQ multiplex PCR; TCRdb's version includes in-frame clones alone and lacks a portion of them. This sample has about 160,000 clones; approximately 82% occur once, and the top ten carry approximately 4%. Sequencing input: PBMCs or T cells enriched from blood (not recorded which). The receptors stem from a woman aged 50 to 60 in a cohort exposed to, infected with or recovered from COVID-19 (not recorded which). The CDR3 runs from the conserved cysteine through the conserved F or W. The D gene is left open where the match is weak. A row's size may be missing; if present it is once, few, many or a size class.

j_call clone_size v_call d_call cdr3_nt cdr3_aa
TRBJ2-7 NA TRBV5-4 TRBD1 TGTGCCAGCAGCCGCACGTCGGGGACAGGAGCCTACGAGCAGTACTTC CASSRTSGTGAYEQYF
TRBJ2-2 NA TRBV5-1 NA TGCGCCAGCAGCTTGGGCCCAGAAAACACCGGGGAGCTGTTTTTT CASSLGPENTGELFF
TRBJ2-7 NA TRBV7-9 TRBD2 TGTGCCAGCAGCCCTGACAGACTAGCGGGAGACGGCGGGCAGTACTTC CASSPDRLAGDGGQYF
TRBJ2-1 NA TRBV4-1 TRBD2 TGCGCCAGCAGCCACGTAGGACTAGCGGGCTCCTACAATGAGCAGTTCTTC CASSHVGLAGSYNEQFF
TRBJ1-4 NA TRBV28 NA TGTGCCAGCAGCAGGACAGTGATTAATGAAAAACTGTTTTTT CASSRTVINEKLFF
TRBJ1-6 NA TRBV2 NA TGTGCCAGCCTGAGGCAGGGGCCCCATAATTCACCCCTCCACTTT CASLRQGPHNSPLHF
TRBJ2-3 NA TRBV5-8 TRBD2 TGTGCCAGCAAGGCGGGGGTGGATACGCAGTATTTT CASKAGVDTQYF
TRBJ2-7 once TRBV4-1 TRBD2 TGCGCCAGCAGCCAAGTAGCGGGAGAGACCTACGAGCAGTACTTC CASSQVAGETYEQYF
TRBJ2-2 NA TRBV9 TRBD2 TGTGCCAGCAGCGCCGGACTAGCGGGATTTGCCGGGGAGCTGTTTTTT CASSAGLAGFAGELFF
TRBJ2-3 NA TRBV11-2 NA TGTGCCAGCAGCTTATTACCCGGGGGCACAGATACGCAGTATTTT CASSLLPGGTDTQYF
TRBJ1-2 NA TRBV7-3 TRBD1 TGTGCCAGCAGCCCAGCCCGGGGACAGGGGACGCTCGGCTACACCTTC CASSPARGQGTLGYTF
TRBJ1-5 few TRBV7-8 NA TGTGCCAGCAGCTTAGTTACGGGGGGCAGTAGCAATCAGCCCCAGCATTTT CASSLVTGGSSNQPQHF
TRBJ2-1 once TRBV7-3 TRBD2 TGTGCCAGCAGCCCAGGACTAGCGGGGGCCAACAATGAGCAGTTCTTC CASSPGLAGANNEQFF
TRBJ2-7 once TRBV7-9 TRBD1 TGTGCCAGCAGCTTAGCCCAAACAGGGGTCGACGAGCAGTACTTC CASSLAQTGVDEQYF
TRBJ1-1 once TRBV7-9 TRBD1 TGTGCCAGCAGCTTAGGCGGGACAGGGGGCGACACTGAAGCTTTCTTT CASSLGGTGGDTEAFF
TRBJ1-1 NA TRBV28 NA TGTGCCAGCGGGGGGGTGGGATTAAACACTGAAGCTTTCTTT CASGGVGLNTEAFF
TRBJ2-5 many TRBV27 TRBD2 TGTGCCAGCAGTGAGCGGGGAGCCCAAGAGACCCAGTACTTC CASSERGAQETQYF
TRBJ1-5 NA TRBV21-1 NA TGTGCCGGACACCTGGGTTATAGCAATCAGCCCCAGCATTTT CAGHLGYSNQPQHF
TRBJ1-6 NA TRBV19 TRBD1 TGTGCCAGTAGTTCCGCCGCAGGGGGTGAGTCACCCCTCCACTTT CASSSAAGGESPLHF
TRBJ2-2 NA TRBV19 TRBD2 TGTGCCAGTAGTATTTGGTCTAGCGGTCCGAACACCGGGGAGCTGTTTTTT CASSIWSSGPNTGELFF
TRBJ2-4 NA TRBV15 TRBD2 TGTGCCACCAGCGGACTAGACTTGGCAAACATTCAGTACTTC CATSGLDLANIQYF
TRBJ2-7 NA TRBV19 TRBD2 TGTGCCAGTAGTATAGCCCATGCGGGGGACGAGCAGTACTTC CASSIAHAGDEQYF
TRBJ2-4 NA TRBV7-8 TRBD1 TGTGCCAGCAGCTTTACAGGGGGAAACATTCAGTACTTC CASSFTGGNIQYF
TRBJ2-3 NA TRBV11-3 NA TGTGCCAGCAGCTTCGGTGCAGATACGCAGTATTTT CASSFGADTQYF
TRBJ2-1 NA TRBV6-5 TRBD1 TGTGCCAGCATTAAATCAGGGGGCCCTTCCAATGAGCAGTTCTTC CASIKSGGPSNEQFF
TRBJ1-2 NA TRBV3-1/TRBV3-2 TRBD1 TGTGCCAGCAGCCAAGGTCCGGGACAGGCATCCCTCTCCTTC CASSQGPGQASLSF
TRBJ1-2 NA TRBV5-4 TRBD1 TGTGCCAGCAGCTCGGACAGGGGCGACTATGGCTACACCTTC CASSSDRGDYGYTF
TRBJ2-7 NA TRBV4-3 NA TGCGCCAGCAGCCAAGATTCGGACAGTAGCTACGAGCAGTACTTC CASSQDSDSSYEQYF
TRBJ1-1 few TRBV11-2 NA TGTGCCAGCAGCTTCAGTGCTAACACTGAAGCTTTCTTT CASSFSANTEAFF
TRBJ2-7 NA TRBV19 TRBD1 TGTGCCAGTACCTCAGGGGGCGCAGGGTACGAGCAGTACTTC CASTSGGAGYEQYF
TRBJ2-1 NA TRBV5-1 TRBD1 TGCGCCAGCAGCTTGGGATTTTTGGGACAGGGGATGGGGAATGAGCAGTTCTTC CASSLGFLGQGMGNEQFF
TRBJ2-1 NA TRBV6-5 NA TGTGCCAGCAGTTACTCCAGGAACAATGAGCAGTTCTTC CASSYSRNNEQFF
TRBJ2-1 NA TRBV11-3 NA TGTGCCAGCAGCCTAAACAGGGTCAATGAGCAGTTCTTC CASSLNRVNEQFF
TRBJ2-2 NA TRBV5-1 TRBD1 TGCGCCAGCAGCTTACAGGGGTTCGTAGACACCGGGGAGCTGTTTTTT CASSLQGFVDTGELFF
TRBJ2-7 NA TRBV9 TRBD2 TGTGCCAGCAGCCTCGAGCGGGGGGGCAGTCTGTACGAGCAGTACTTC CASSLERGGSLYEQYF
TRBJ2-7 NA TRBV5-5 TRBD1 TGTGCCAGCAGCTCCCTACAGGGGGACAGGGGGACCTCCTACGAGCAGTACTTC CASSSLQGDRGTSYEQYF
TRBJ1-5 NA TRBV5-8 NA TGTGCCAGCAGCTCAAACAGAGCTCTCAATCAGCCCCAGCATTTT CASSSNRALNQPQHF
TRBJ1-5 once TRBV19 NA TGTGCCAGTAGTAAGGACAGCCGAGAATATAGCAATCAGCCCCAGCATTTT CASSKDSREYSNQPQHF
TRBJ2-1 NA TRBV3-1/TRBV3-2 TRBD2 TGTGCCAGCGCGGTGGAGGCGGGGTACAGCGGGGCGAATGAGCAGTTCTTC CASAVEAGYSGANEQFF
TRBJ1-1 few TRBV11-2 TRBD1 TGTGCCAGCAGCACCGACAGGGACCTTGAAGCTTTCTTT CASSTDRDLEAFF
TRBJ2-3 NA TRBV7-9 NA TGTGCCAGCAGCTTACCGGTCACAGATACGCAGTATTTT CASSLPVTDTQYF
TRBJ2-7 NA TRBV6-5 TRBD1 TGTGCCAGCAGCTGGACAGGCTTAGGTCCCTACGAGCAGTACTTC CASSWTGLGPYEQYF
TRBJ2-7 NA TRBV5-1 TRBD2 TGCGCCAGCAGCATGAGGGCTAGCGGGGCGTCCTACGAGCAGTACTTC CASSMRASGASYEQYF
TRBJ1-1 few TRBV7-9 NA TGTGCCAGCAGCTTAGGGATCGGGGTGGCTGAAGCTTTCTTT CASSLGIGVAEAFF
TRBJ1-2 once TRBV29-1 TRBD1 TGCAGCGTGACCGCGGGGACAGGGGGTAACTATGGCTACACCTTC CSVTAGTGGNYGYTF